These 20 T cell receptor beta chains came from one sample sequenced in a study of cytomegalovirus exposure and HLA in healthy donors. The PCR ran on 60 Vbeta and 13 Jbeta primers. Assay: immunoSEQ multiplex PCR; the TCRdb copy retains only in-frame clones and omits some. The repertoire has 75,000 to 100,000 clones, approximately 74% of them found once; the top ten carry roughly 3%. The sample comprised PBMCs. The receptor set was obtained from a female donor in good health and CMV-seropositive.

The chain has TRBV4-1 and TRBJ2-2; D remains unclear. Trimming took off 3 bases at V and 5 bases at J, with 13 bases between the two ends. The length of the CDR3 is 15 residues. The V gene's germline CDR1 is MGHRA and CDR2 YSYEKL. The CDR3 coding sequence is TGCGCCAGCAGCCAGACGAGAGCGAGGACCGGGGAGCTGTTTTTT. It yields the protein CASSQTRARTGELFF.

J is TRBJ2-7 and V is TRBV9; tentatively, D is TRBD1 (5 bases). Trimming removed 0 bases at V and 2 bases at J, with 12 bases between. Germline loops: CDR1 SGDLS, CDR2 YYNGEE. The CDR3 runs to 15 residues. The CDR3 protein is CASSVGPDSPYEQYF. The CDR3 bases are TGTGCCAGCAGCGTAGGCCCCGACAGTCCCTACGAGCAGTACTTC.

The J gene is TRBJ1-2, the V gene TRBV5-8, with D uncertain. Trimming cost V 4 bases and J 3 bases, with 16 bases left between them. This CDR3 has 15 residues. CDR1 and CDR2 (germline): SGHTS, YDEGEE. The CDR3 sequence: CASSPWTSDHYGYTF. The CDR3 DNA follows: TGTGCCAGCAGCCCCTGGACTTCCGATCACTATGGCTACACCTTC.

The chain joins TRBV10-3 to TRBJ2-5; D is perhaps TRBD1 (6 bases). Trimming removed 10 bases from V and 1 base from J, with 10 bases in between. Germline-derived CDR1 and CDR2 are ENHRY and SYGVKD. The CDR3 is 12 residues long. The CDR3 DNA follows: TGTGCCACTACAGGGTCCCAAGAGACCCAGTACTTC. It specifies CATTGSQETQYF.

The gene calls are TRBV5-4 and TRBJ1-5; maybe TRBD1 (5 bases). The V end lost 3 bases, the J end lost 1 base, and 5 bases lay between the germline ends. The CDR3 extends over 13 amino acids. Germline V CDR1 and CDR2: SGHNT, YYREEE (reference sequence). CDR3 nucleotides: TGTGCCAGCAGCTCAGGGAGCAATCAGCCCCAGCATTTT. It specifies CASSSGSNQPQHF.

The rearrangement links TRBV7-2 to TRBJ1-1; 8 bases match TRBD1. Trimming cost V 3 bases and J 0 bases; bases outside gene matches: 0. The CDR3 runs to 14 residues. The germline V gene has CDR1 SGHTA and CDR2 FQGNSA. CDR3 coding DNA: TGTGCCAGCAGCTTGGACAGGGTGAACACTGAAGCTTTCTTT. This sequence encodes CASSLDRVNTEAFF.

This clone was found a few times. The chain joins TRBV7-9 to TRBJ2-5; TRBD1 aligns across 8 bases. The CDR3 spans 14 residues. With V trimmed by 5 bases and J by 5 bases, 7 bases remained unmatched. CDR1 is SEHNR, CDR2 FQNEAQ, per germline (reference sequence). This chain's CDR3 is CASSTGTGGETQYF. The CDR3 nucleotides read TGTGCCAGCAGCACCGGGACAGGCGGCGAGACCCAGTACTTC.

This clone has more than one count but fewer than ten. This chain links TRBV30 with TRBJ1-5, with 8 bases that match TRBD1. The CDR3 covers 12 residues. Germline lookup yields CDR1 GTSNPN and CDR2 SVGIG (reference sequence). Germline trimming cut 4 bases from V and 7 bases from J; bases unmatched to any gene: 3. The CDR3, as DNA: TGTGCCTGGACCAGGGGGCAACAGCCCCAGCATTTT. Its translation is CAWTRGQQPQHF.

The V call is TRBV9, the J call TRBJ2-3; possible D gene TRBD2, 6 bases. The CDR3 contains 14 residues. Deletions cut 5 bases from V and 0 bases from J, with 10 bases between. Germline CDR1 reads SGDLS; CDR2 reads YYNGEE. The CDR3 DNA reads as TGTGCCAGCAGGGGGGGTATTAGCACAGATACGCAGTATTTT. Protein: CASRGGISTDTQYF.

The V and J genes are TRBV7-3 and TRBJ2-7; 9 nucleotides agree with TRBD2. The ends lost 5 bases at V and 6 bases at J; junction bases unmatched: 5. Germline V lookup: CDR1 SGHTA, CDR2 FQGTGA. This CDR3 has 13 amino acids. The CDR3 coding sequence is TGTGCCAGCAGCCTGGGACTAGCTAGCGAGCAGTACTTC. This translates into CASSLGLASEQYF.

This sequence joins TRBV14 and TRBJ1-1; the D gene is possibly TRBD1 (6 bases). Trimming pared 5 bases from V and 7 bases from J, leaving 17 bases between. CDR3 length: 14 amino acids. Germline V lookup: CDR1 SGHDN, CDR2 FVKESK. DNA of the CDR3: TGTGCCAGCAGCGGAACAGGGCAGGGCGGTGAAGCTTTCTTT. Protein product: CASSGTGQGGEAFF.

This chain joins TRBV7-3 and TRBJ1-1; possible D gene TRBD1, 6 bases. Germline CDR1 and CDR2: SGHTA and FQGTGA. The CDR3 consists of 13 residues. V lost 5 bases and J lost 4, with 11 bases in between. CDR3 bases: TGTGCCAGCAGCCCGACAGGCGTCACTGAAGCTTTCTTT. Its protein product is CASSPTGVTEAFF.

The V call is TRBV4-1, the J call TRBJ2-3; tentative D call: TRBD2 (6 bases). V gave up 7 bases and J gave up 7 bases, with 21 bases separating them. Germline values: CDR1 MGHRA, CDR2 YSYEKL. This CDR3 contains 15 residues. CDR3 amino acids: CASTSDGLAGNTQYF. In nucleotides, the CDR3 is TGCGCCAGCACCTCCGATGGACTGGCGGGGAATACGCAGTATTTT.

The V call is TRBV25-1, the J call TRBJ1-1, with 7 bases lining up with TRBD1. This CDR3 contains 14 residues. J gave up 0 bases and V 6 bases, and 4 bases lay outside the gene matches. Germline V gene lookup returns CDR1 MGHDK and CDR2 SYGVNS. In DNA, the CDR3 is TGTGCCAGCAGATTCGGGACAGTGAACACTGAAGCTTTCTTT. Translating it yields CASRFGTVNTEAFF.

The rearrangement links TRBV7-2 to TRBJ2-1, with D possibly matching TRBD2 (7 bases). The germline V gene has CDR1 SGHTA and CDR2 FQGNSA. This CDR3 is 14 amino acids long. The V end was cut by 5 bases, the J end by 5 bases, with 13 bases between. This chain's CDR3 is CASSVGGPDNEQFF. CDR3 coding DNA: TGTGCCAGCAGCGTCGGGGGGCCAGACAATGAGCAGTTCTTC.

CDR3 coding DNA: TGCGCCAGCAGCTTGGCCGCGCGGGCGAACACCGGGGAGCTGTTTTTT. This translates into CASSLAARANTGELFF. The chain uses TRBV5-1 and TRBJ2-2; D is possibly TRBD2 (5 bases). This CDR3 has 16 residues. Germline CDR1 is SGHRS and CDR2 is YFSETQ. Trimming pared 0 bases from V and 0 bases from J, leaving 9 bases between.

The chain combines TRBV29-1 with TRBJ2-5, with TRBD1 identical over 9 bases. CDR1 is SQVTM, CDR2 ANQGSEA, per germline. V shed 3 bases and J 5 bases; nucleotides not matched to a gene: 4. This CDR3 has 13 residues. This CDR3 is CSVDTGGRETQYF. The CDR3 bases are TGCAGCGTTGACACAGGGGGCCGTGAGACCCAGTACTTC.

The J gene is TRBJ1-1, the V gene TRBV5-6; 7 bases map to TRBD1. Germline V gene data show CDR1 as SGHDT and CDR2 as YYEEEE. The CDR3 sequence is 16 residues long. V dropped 2 bases and J dropped 4; count of bases not matched to a gene: 11. The CDR3 region is CASSFPGTDKVTEAFF. CDR3 in DNA: TGTGCCAGCAGCTTCCCCGGGACAGATAAGGTCACTGAAGCTTTCTTT.

This clone was found once. This rearrangement joins TRBV28 to TRBJ1-2, with 10 positions matching TRBD1. V shed 2 bases and J 5 bases; nucleotides not matched to a gene: 2. The CDR3 totals 14 residues. Germline-derived CDR1 and CDR2 are MDHEN and SYDVKM. CDR3 region: CASSLRQGAYGYTF. Written as DNA, the CDR3 is TGTGCCAGCAGTTTACGACAGGGGGCATATGGCTACACCTTC.

This clone was seen more than once but under ten times. The gene calls are TRBV6-5 and TRBJ1-5, with 8 bases matching TRBD1. CDR3 length: 15 amino acids. V was pared by 5 bases and J by 0 bases, with 3 bases of the junction left unmatched. CDR1 MNHEY and CDR2 SVGAGI come from the germline V gene. The CDR3 is CASSRQGFSNQPQHF. The CDR3 nucleotides are TGTGCCAGCAGTAGACAGGGGTTTAGCAATCAGCCCCAGCATTTT.